This entry describes one T cell receptor (beta chain). Antigen: not known. The data belong to a study of post-analysis software for immune sequencing data. Overall study results and limits: Five or six TRBV segments appeared more often in patients than in controls, and TRBV5-6, TRBV5-1 and TRBV20-1 were among these.

Built from TCR beta cDNA, the libraries had unique molecular identifiers in them. A single record per CDR3 protein comes from TCRdb applying MiXCR to the PCR reads. The table has hundreds of thousands of distinct CDR3 sequences, 59% seen once. CDR1 and CDR2 from the germline V gene are SNHLY and FYNNEI. The V end lost 4 bases, the J end lost 2 bases, and 14 bases lay between the germline ends. The CDR3 totals 15 residues. The material sequenced was blood. This chain connects TRBV2 to TRBJ2-5, with D perhaps TRBD2 (6 bases). The receptor's source is a girl aged 2 to 10 with multiple sclerosis. This CDR3 reads CASSGGLPSQETQYF. For the CDR3, the DNA is TGTGCCAGCAGTGGGGGACTCCCCTCTCAAGAGACCCAGTACTTC.